The 17 T cell receptor beta chains below all came from one sample that was sequenced in a study of blood T cells in healthy people across ages. It was with a sample-barcoded 5' primer and a J-beta primer mix that a second PCR of roughly 7 to 12 cycles was run. Each CDR3 protein is one row after TCRdb ran MiXCR on the 5' RACE reads. Among 700,000 to 850,000 distinct CDR3 sequences listed, 40% to 65% were seen once. Sequencing was performed on blood. These receptors originate from a man at least 80 years old in good health.

The chain employs TRBV5-4 and TRBJ2-1; D not resolved. The germline gives CDR1 SGHNT, CDR2 YYREEE (reference sequence). The CDR3 contains 13 residues. Trimming removed 3 bases from V and 7 bases from J, with 11 bases in between. The CDR3 DNA is TGTGCCAGCAGCTCCGCTCTTCGGAATGAGCAGTTCTTC. Amino acids: CASSSALRNEQFF.

This rearrangement joins TRBV7-3 to TRBJ2-1, with D maybe TRBD2 (6 bases). The CDR3 is 15 residues long. Trimming removed 2 bases at V and 1 base at J, with 9 bases between. CDR1 and CDR2 (germline): SGHTA, FQGTGA. CDR3 residues: CASSLQAGSYNEQFF. In DNA form, the CDR3 reads TGTGCCAGCAGCTTACAGGCGGGGTCCTACAATGAGCAGTTCTTC. Using reference TRBV7-3 and TRBJ2-1 for the parts outside the CDR3, the full variable domain is GAGVSQTPSNKVTEKGKYVELRCDPISGHTALYWYRQSLGQGPEFLIYFQGTGAADDSGLPNDRFFAVRPEGSVSTLKIQRTERGDSAVYLCASSLQAGSYNEQFFGPGTRLTVL.

This clonotype appeared a single time. The chain combines TRBV20-1 with TRBJ1-5, with 7 bases identical to TRBD1. After removal of 6 bases from V and 7 bases from J, the junction contained 12 bases not matched to a gene. The germline CDR1 and CDR2 sequences are DFQATT and SNEGSKA (reference sequence). The CDR3 is 14 residues long. CDR3 residues: CSARPTGRGQPQHF. Written as DNA, the CDR3 is TGCAGTGCGCGACCGACAGGGCGAGGACAGCCCCAGCATTTT.

This chain joins TRBV6-5 and TRBJ2-5; D may correspond to TRBD1 or TRBD2 (6 bases each). Germline V gene data show CDR1 as MNHEY and CDR2 as SVGAGI. The CDR3 runs 13 residues. V lost 4 bases and J lost 5, with 11 bases in between. The DNA for the CDR3 is TGTGCCAGCAGTTGGGGGGCGTACGAGACCCAGTACTTC. Translation: CASSWGAYETQYF.

V is TRBV6-6 and J is TRBJ2-2; 10 bases fit TRBD2. There are 15 residues in the CDR3. V lost 8 bases to trimming and J lost 6 bases; unmatched junction nucleotides: 9. Germline-derived CDR1 and CDR2 are MNHNY and SVGAGI (reference sequence). CDR3 loop: CASGLAGDFAGELFF. CDR3 coding DNA: TGTGCCAGCGGGCTAGCGGGAGACTTTGCCGGGGAGCTGTTTTTT.

V is TRBV24-1 and J is TRBJ2-1; 9 nucleotides align to TRBD1. The trim removed 1 base at V and 7 bases at J, leaving 4 bases unmatched. Looked up from germline, CDR1 is KGHDR and CDR2 is SFDVKD. The CDR3 is made up of 15 amino acids. The CDR3 loop reads CATSDFGQGRNEQFF. The CDR3 coding sequence is TGTGCCACCAGTGATTTCGGACAGGGGCGGAATGAGCAGTTCTTC.

This clonotype occurred many times. The CDR3: CSARADGGTDHRGYTF. For the CDR3, the DNA is TGCAGTGCTAGAGCTGACGGAGGGACGGACCATCGGGGCTACACCTTC. The chain carries TRBV20-1 and TRBJ1-2; D might be TRBD1 (5 bases). With 1 base removed from V and 8 bases from J, the gap between germline ends came to 23 bases. The germline V gene encodes CDR1 DFQATT and CDR2 SNEGSKA (reference sequence). The CDR3 consists of 16 residues.

The chain couples TRBV6-1 to TRBJ2-4; the match to TRBD1 covers 9 bases. CDR3 length: 16 residues. CDR1 is MNHNS and CDR2 is SASEGT in the germline V gene. Trimming removed 4 bases from V and 3 bases from J; junction bases left unmatched: 7. The CDR3 protein is CASSGTGALGKNIQYF. CDR3 nucleotide sequence: TGTGCCAGCAGTGGGACAGGGGCGTTAGGCAAAAACATTCAGTACTTC.

The CDR3 DNA reads TGTGCCACCAGCTTTACAGGGGGCAATCAGCCCCAGCATTTT. Translated: CATSFTGGNQPQHF. The chain carries TRBV15 and TRBJ1-5, with 7 positions matching TRBD1. This CDR3 contains 14 residues. Germline lookup yields CDR1 LNHNV and CDR2 YYDKDF (reference sequence). J was trimmed by 2 bases and V by 5 bases; bases with no gene match: 3.

The V and J genes are TRBV12-3 or TRBV12-4 and TRBJ2-1; D remains ambiguous. The CDR3 runs 11 residues. The ends were cut back, 5 bases at V and 8 bases at J, with 7 bases in the middle. CDR3 nucleotide sequence: TGTGCCAGCAGTGCCCCCGATGAGCAGTTCTTC. It specifies CASSAPDEQFF.

This chain connects TRBV6-5 to TRBJ1-2, with D perhaps matching TRBD1 (6 bases). Trimming removed 4 bases from V and 8 bases from J, with 17 bases in between. This CDR3 comprises 14 residues. Looked up from germline, CDR1 is MNHEY and CDR2 is SVGAGI. CDR3 protein: CASSSAGDFQGYTF. The CDR3 bases are TGTGCCAGCAGTTCCGCAGGGGATTTTCAAGGCTACACCTTC.

This clonotype has only one observation. The chain links TRBV25-1 to TRBJ1-1; D ambiguous. This CDR3 spans 13 amino acids. V lost 3 bases and J 7 bases, leaving 12 bases between the germline ends. From germline, CDR1 is MGHDK and CDR2 SYGVNS. This CDR3 is CASSDSGPYEAFF. The CDR3 DNA follows: TGTGCCAGCAGTGATAGCGGACCTTATGAAGCTTTCTTT.

V usage is TRBV29-1 and J usage is TRBJ2-1; 10 nucleotides agree with TRBD2. The end of the DNA is better explained by TRBJ2-7, so the J call may be wrong. The germline V gene encodes CDR1 SQVTM and CDR2 ANQGSEA. The CDR3 contains 14 residues. CDR3 sequence (DNA): TGCAGCGTTGTGGGTAGCGGGAGGTACAATGAGCAGTACTTC. Translation: CSVVGSGRYNEQYF.

V and J are TRBV29-1 and TRBJ1-1; a weak D match, TRBD1 (6 bases). In germline, CDR1 is SQVTM, CDR2 ANQGSEA. With 5 bases removed from V and 0 bases from J, the gap between germline ends came to 10 bases. CDR3 size: 13 residues. The CDR3 loop reads CSVLGQMNTEAFF. CDR3 nucleotide sequence: TGCAGCGTTTTAGGACAGATGAACACTGAAGCTTTCTTT.

This chain joins TRBV14 and TRBJ2-1, with a tentative D call TRBD1 (7 bases). The germline CDR1 and CDR2 sequences are SGHDN and FVKESK. Trimming left V 4 bases short and J 7 bases short, with 14 bases between. The CDR3 is 14 amino acids. Here the CDR3 DNA reads TGTGCCAGCAGCCTCAGGGGGAGGTTGAATGAGCAGTTCTTC. Translation: CASSLRGRLNEQFF.

This clonotype was seen only once. DNA for the CDR3: TGTGCCAGCAGCAGGGAGGCCTCCGGCGGAGGCCATGGCTACACCTTC. Translation gives CASSREASGGGHGYTF. This chain links TRBV7-2 with TRBJ1-2; no definite D call. The germline V and J ends were trimmed by 5 bases and 6 bases, with 22 bases remaining between them. The CDR3 extends over 16 amino acids. The germline CDR1 and CDR2 sequences are SGHTA and FQGNSA.

This clonotype was observed a handful of times. The J gene is TRBJ1-4, the V gene TRBV29-1; perhaps TRBD1 as D (5 bases). Germline lookup yields CDR1 SQVTM and CDR2 ANQGSEA. The CDR3 is made up of 13 amino acids. V was clipped by 3 bases and J by 4 bases, with 9 bases between them. The CDR3 DNA is TGCAGCGTTGAGGGGGGTTTTAATGAAAAACTGTTTTTT. The encoded protein is CSVEGGFNEKLFF.